Below are 25 T cell receptor beta chains sequenced from a single sample in a study of T-cell memory formation after mild COVID-19. TCRdb analysed the 5' RACE reads with MiXCR anew, one entry per CDR3 protein. Seen here are 150,000 to 200,000 distinct CDR3 sequences, under 20% observed once, and the top ten hold under 2.5%. Sequenced input: PBMCs or a T cell subset sorted from them (not recorded which). These receptors came from an adult woman who had mild COVID-19 (a few samples of this study predate the infection). Cell type and time point are not known.

In its sample, this clonotype was seen a few times. V is TRBV7-2 and J is TRBJ2-5; 12 bases are shared with TRBD2. V was clipped by 5 bases and J by 5 bases; unmatched bases: 9. Germline CDR1 reads SGHTA; CDR2 reads FQGNSA. The CDR3 spans 16 residues. This CDR3 is CASSPRLAGVRETQYF. As DNA, the CDR3 is TGTGCCAGCAGCCCTAGACTAGCGGGAGTTCGGGAGACCCAGTACTTC.

Only a few counts were recorded for this clonotype. J is TRBJ2-7 and V is TRBV6-2 or TRBV6-3; D remains unclear. The ends were cut back, 0 bases at V and 1 base at J, with 13 bases in the middle. The germline CDR1 and CDR2 sequences are MNHEY and SVGEGT. The CDR3 contains 16 residues. The CDR3 spells CASSYSSTFLSYEQYF. For the CDR3, the DNA is TGTGCCAGCAGTTACTCTTCTACCTTCCTTTCCTACGAGCAGTACTTC.

In nucleotides, the CDR3 is TGTGCCAGCAGCTCCTTGGGCCTCCGTCAAGAGACCCAGTACTTC. It specifies CASSSLGLRQETQYF. The genes are TRBV7-9 and TRBJ2-5; D remains ambiguous. The CDR3 covers 15 residues. With 4 bases removed from V and 2 bases from J, the gap between germline ends came to 14 bases. Germline values: CDR1 SEHNR, CDR2 FQNEAQ (reference sequence).

This clonotype was seen a handful of times. The chain combines TRBV10-3 with TRBJ2-3; D is unclear. V was pared by 6 bases and J by 7 bases, with 8 bases between. Germline V gene sequence: CDR1 ENHRY, CDR2 SYGVKD. This CDR3 comprises 11 residues. The CDR3 DNA reads as TGTGCCATCAGCGAAGGGCATACGCAGTATTTT. This sequence encodes CAISEGHTQYF.

A few counts support this clonotype. V usage is TRBV12-3 or TRBV12-4 and J usage is TRBJ2-7; TRBD1 agrees at 8 bases. This CDR3 is 14 amino acids long. J gave up 5 bases and V 7 bases, and 10 bases lay outside the gene matches. This chain's CDR3 is CASNVQGARDEQYF. CDR3 DNA sequence: TGTGCCAGCAACGTGCAGGGGGCGCGGGACGAGCAGTACTTC.

The chain combines TRBV7-8 with TRBJ2-1; 8 bases match TRBD2. The CDR3 has 15 residues. Germline loops: CDR1 SGHVS, CDR2 FQNEAQ. The ends lost 1 base at V and 5 bases at J; junction bases unmatched: 4. The CDR3 nucleotides are TGTGCCAGCAGCTTAGTTGGGACTAGTGACAATGAGCAGTTCTTC. Its protein product is CASSLVGTSDNEQFF.

V and J are TRBV5-1 and TRBJ2-7, with a weak D call TRBD1 (6 bases). The CDR3 is 12 amino acids. Deletions cut 1 base from V and 5 bases from J, with 7 bases between. Germline V gives CDR1 SGHRS, CDR2 YFSETQ. The CDR3 spells CASSLPGDEQYF. In DNA, the CDR3 is TGCGCCAGCAGCTTGCCAGGGGACGAGCAGTACTTC.

CDR3 protein: CASSVGEALFYEQYF. CDR3 nucleotides: TGTGCCAGCAGTGTAGGGGAAGCGCTTTTTTACGAGCAGTACTTC. This chain links TRBV2 with TRBJ2-7; possible D gene TRBD1, 5 bases. The V end lost 4 bases, the J end lost 4 bases, and 17 bases lay between the germline ends. Germline values: CDR1 SNHLY, CDR2 FYNNEI. The CDR3 is made up of 15 amino acids. The variable domain in full, with the rest retrieved from reference TRBV2 and TRBJ2-7, is EPEVTQTPSHQVTQMGQEVILRCVPISNHLYFYWYRQILGQKVEFLVSFYNNEISEKSEIFDDQFSVERPDGSNFTLKIRSTKLEDSAMYFCASSVGEALFYEQYFGPGTRLTVT.

The chain combines TRBV6-7 with TRBJ1-2, with D possibly TRBD1 on 6 matching bases. TRBV6-7 is an open reading frame, and its role is uncertain. With 3 bases removed from V and 4 bases from J, the gap between germline ends came to 12 bases. This CDR3 has 14 residues. Here the CDR3 DNA reads TGTGCCAGCAGTTATAGGCAGGGGAGCTATGGCTACACCTTC. This gives the protein CASSYRQGSYGYTF.

This clonotype has just a few counts. The rearrangement uses TRBV7-9 and TRBJ2-5, with no clear D. The CDR3 length is 15 residues. The germline V and J ends were trimmed by 1 base and 2 bases, with 11 bases remaining between them. CDR1 is SEHNR and CDR2 is FQNEAQ in the germline V gene (reference sequence). This CDR3 reads CASSLGTLVQETQYF. In DNA form, the CDR3 reads TGTGCCAGCAGCTTAGGTACCCTCGTTCAAGAGACCCAGTACTTC. Combining the CDR3 with reference TRBV7-9 and TRBJ2-5 gives the whole variable domain DTGVSQNPRHKITKRGQNVTFRCDPISEHNRLYWYRQTLGQGPEFLTYFQNEAQLEKSRLLSDRFSAERPKGSFSTLEIQRTEQGDSAMYLCASSLGTLVQETQYFGPGTRLLVL.

The chain is built from TRBV7-9 and TRBJ1-4; 10 bases fit TRBD1. This CDR3 contains 15 residues. Germline values: CDR1 SEHNR, CDR2 FQNEAQ (reference sequence). Trimming cost V 5 bases and J 8 bases; bases outside gene matches: 8. In nucleotides, the CDR3 is TGTGCCAGCAGCGTCAGACAGGGGGCGAGGGAAAAACTGTTTTTT. This codes for CASSVRQGAREKLFF. Filled out from reference TRBV7-9 and TRBJ1-4, the complete variable domain reads DTGVSQNPRHKITKRGQNVTFRCDPISEHNRLYWYRQTLGQGPEFLTYFQNEAQLEKSRLLSDRFSAERPKGSFSTLEIQRTEQGDSAMYLCASSVRQGAREKLFFGSGTQLSVL.

The gene calls are TRBV27 and TRBJ2-7; TRBD2 matches at 10 bases. Trimming at V came to 6 bases and at J to 4 bases, leaving 9 bases not matched to a gene. The CDR3 is 15 residues long. Germline loops: CDR1 MNHEY, CDR2 SMNVEV (reference sequence). CDR3 amino acids: CASSLSSGSLYEQYF. The DNA of the CDR3 is TGTGCCAGCAGCCTATCTAGCGGGAGCTTATACGAGCAGTACTTC.

In its sample, this clonotype was seen a few times. The chain carries TRBV5-1 and TRBJ1-6; the D is unclear. Per the germline V gene, CDR1 is SGHRS and CDR2 is YFSETQ. V was trimmed by 0 bases and J by 8 bases, leaving 3 bases between them. The CDR3 is 12 residues long. The CDR3 DNA reads TGCGCCAGCAGCTTGGGGGATTCACCCCTCCACTTT. This translates into CASSLGDSPLHF. The complete variable domain, with remaining parts taken from reference TRBV5-1 and TRBJ1-6, reads KAGVTQTPRYLIKTRGQQVTLSCSPISGHRSVSWYQQTPGQGLQFLFEYFSETQRNKGNFPGRFSGRQFSNSRSEMNVSTLELGDSALYLCASSLGDSPLHFGNGTRLTVT.

This clonotype was detected only a few times. This chain joins TRBV6-5 and TRBJ2-1; 8 positions agree with TRBD2. The CDR3 extends over 15 amino acids. V dropped 2 bases and J dropped 3; count of bases not matched to a gene: 3. The germline V gene encodes CDR1 MNHEY and CDR2 SVGAGI. The CDR3 spells CASSYTSGVYNEQFF. DNA for the CDR3: TGTGCCAGCAGTTACACTAGCGGTGTCTACAATGAGCAGTTCTTC.

This sequence joins TRBV5-4 and TRBJ2-5; D not certain. V gave up 4 bases and J gave up 5 bases, with 15 bases separating them. The CDR3 runs to 14 residues. The germline V gene encodes CDR1 SGHNT and CDR2 YYREEE (reference sequence). CDR3 residues: CASSRLESLETQYF. The CDR3 coding sequence is TGTGCCAGCAGCCGCCTAGAATCGTTGGAGACCCAGTACTTC.

The table lists this clonotype with a few counts. The chain links TRBV11-2 to TRBJ2-7; 10 bases fit TRBD2. Per the germline V gene, CDR1 is SGHAT and CDR2 is FQNNGV. V trimming: 5 bases; J trimming: 6 bases; junction bases outside the gene matches: 7. The length of the CDR3 is 14 residues. In nucleotides, the CDR3 is TGTGCCAGCAGCATGCAGCGGGGGGGCAGCGAGCAGTACTTC. It yields the protein CASSMQRGGSEQYF. Drawing the rest from reference TRBV11-2 and TRBJ2-7, the complete variable domain is EAGVAQSPRYKIIEKRQSVAFWCNPISGHATLYWYQQILGQGPKLLIQFQNNGVVDDSQLPKDRFSAERLKGVDSTLKIQPAKLEDSAVYLCASSMQRGGSEQYFGPGTRLTVT.

J is TRBJ2-1 and V is TRBV7-7; 7 nucleotides line up with TRBD2. The length of the CDR3 is 15 residues. Germline lookup yields CDR1 SSHAT and CDR2 FNYEAQ (reference sequence). DNA for the CDR3: TGTGCGTGGGGGAGGGAAGTGGCACCTGGCAATGAGCAGTTCTTC. As protein: CAWGREVAPGNEQFF.

In this sample, this clonotype turned up many times. The chain uses TRBV7-8 and TRBJ2-7; tentative D call: TRBD2 (6 bases). The CDR3 totals 15 residues. The V end was cut by 5 bases, the J end by 1 base, with 15 bases between. Per germline, CDR1 SGHVS and CDR2 FQNEAQ. Written as DNA, the CDR3 is TGTGCCAGCAGCCCATTGGGGGGTAGTTCCTACGAGCAGTACTTC. This gives the protein CASSPLGGSSYEQYF.

The V and J genes are TRBV12-3 or TRBV12-4 and TRBJ1-1; D not certain. The CDR3 has 12 amino acids. V lost 3 bases and J 5 bases, leaving 7 bases between the germline ends. CDR3 amino acids: CASSLFETEAFF. The CDR3 DNA reads as TGTGCCAGCAGTTTGTTTGAGACTGAAGCTTTCTTT.

This rearrangement joins TRBV30 to TRBJ2-7; 8 bases match TRBD1. The CDR3 runs 18 residues. The junction had 16 bases not matched to a gene; V was cut back by 0 bases and J by 3 bases. CDR1 is GTSNPN, CDR2 SVGIG, per germline (reference sequence). The CDR3 nucleotides read TGTGCCTGGAGTGTAATAGTATCACGACAGGGGCTTAACTACGAGCAGTACTTC. It codes for CAWSVIVSRQGLNYEQYF.

This clonotype was seen many times. The rearrangement joins TRBV12-3 or TRBV12-4 to TRBJ2-1; the D is unclear. The CDR3 totals 11 residues. V was cut by 6 bases and J by 3 bases, with 3 bases left in between. The DNA for the CDR3 is TGTGCCAGCAGACTCTACAATGAGCAGTTCTTC. Encoded protein: CASRLYNEQFF.

This clonotype was seen more than once but under ten times. The rearrangement links TRBV3-1 to TRBJ2-3; TRBD2 matches 10 bases. Germline lookup yields CDR1 LGHDT and CDR2 YNNKEL (reference sequence). V gave up 6 bases and J gave up 6 bases; unmatched junction bases: 12. This CDR3 has 16 amino acids. CDR3 bases: TGTGCCAGCAGGTTCAGGACTAGCGGAGGACTTGATACGCAGTATTTT. Translating gives CASRFRTSGGLDTQYF.

This clonotype was counted between two and nine times. V is TRBV11-3 and J is TRBJ2-2; 9 bases fit TRBD2. CDR1 SGHNT and CDR2 YENEEA come from the germline V gene. V shed 4 bases, J shed 5 bases, and the junction held 11 bases outside the gene matches. The CDR3 runs 17 residues. The CDR3 DNA reads TGTGCCAGCAGCTCCGCCCCCATAGCGGGAGAAACCGGGGAGCTGTTTTTT. Its translation is CASSSAPIAGETGELFF.

V is TRBV4-3 and J is TRBJ2-7; 9 positions match TRBD2. Germline V CDR1 and CDR2: LGHNA, YSLEER. With V trimmed by 3 bases and J by 4 bases, 4 bases remained unmatched. The CDR3 length is 14 residues. The CDR3 region has the DNA TGCGCCAGCAGCCACGCGGGAGGGCCTTACGAGCAGTACTTC. This translates into CASSHAGGPYEQYF.

The V gene is TRBV6-5, the J gene TRBJ1-2; tentatively, D is TRBD1 (5 bases). CDR1 MNHEY and CDR2 SVGAGI come from the germline V gene. The CDR3 length is 13 residues. Trimming left V 0 bases short and J 8 bases short, with 10 bases between. CDR3 nucleotide sequence: TGTGCCAGCAGTTACTCGGGGGGAAAAGGCTACACCTTC. It yields the protein CASSYSGGKGYTF.